The 10 T cell receptor beta chains below come from one sample, sequenced in a study of control samples from healthy donors and cancer patients (dated by TCRdb to about 2020). The method was the immunoSEQ multiplex PCR assay. Not all clones reach the TCRdb copy of this immuneACCESS table, which keeps in-frame sequences only. Checked studies attribute under half of the gap to unresolved V genes and leave the rest unexplained. The sample has 150,000 to 200,000 clones on record, 88% of them singletons. Around 5.1% of the sample is taken by the ten largest. The sequenced material came from blood. The receptors shown here come from a woman in her twenties or thirties in good health.

The chain uses TRBV29-1 and TRBJ2-7, with 11 bases lining up with TRBD2. Germline trimming cut 6 bases from V and 4 bases from J; bases unmatched to any gene: 8. The CDR3 length is 14 residues. Germline V gene lookup returns CDR1 SQVTM and CDR2 ANQGSEA. The CDR3 spells CSVQQTSGSYEQYF. As DNA, the CDR3 is TGCAGCGTACAGCAAACTAGCGGGAGTTACGAGCAGTACTTC.

This chain links TRBV30 with TRBJ1-2; D may be TRBD1 (6 bases). There are 15 residues in the CDR3. CDR1 and CDR2 (germline): GTSNPN, SVGIG (reference sequence). V lost 3 bases, J lost 4 bases, and 18 bases lay in between. The CDR3 protein is CAWRPLGGAGYGYTF. As DNA, the CDR3 is TGTGCCTGGAGGCCTCTGGGGGGCGCCGGCTATGGCTACACCTTC.

J is TRBJ1-1 and V is TRBV4-2, with D perhaps TRBD1 (5 bases). The CDR3 is 14 residues long. Trimming removed 0 bases from V and 4 bases from J, with 9 bases in between. Per the germline V gene, CDR1 is LGHNA and CDR2 is YNFKEQ. CDR3 DNA sequence: TGTGCCAGCAGCCAAGAAGGGCAGGGCACTGAAGCTTTCTTT. Translated, it gives CASSQEGQGTEAFF.

The V and J genes are TRBV2 and TRBJ2-5; 12 bases agree with TRBD1. The J segment lost 5 bases and the V segment lost 7 bases, leaving 5 bases of the junction unmatched. The CDR3 has 14 amino acids. Germline V gene data show CDR1 as SNHLY and CDR2 as FYNNEI. The DNA of the CDR3 is TGTGCCAGCACCAGGGACAGGGGGCGGGAGACCCAGTACTTC. Translated, it gives CASTRDRGRETQYF.

The gene calls are TRBV4-1 and TRBJ2-1; a weak D match, TRBD1 (5 bases). V lost 0 bases, J lost 10 bases, and 10 bases lay in between. The CDR3 is 13 amino acids. CDR1 and CDR2 (germline): MGHRA, YSYEKL. The CDR3 region has the DNA TGCGCCAGCAGCCAAGAAGGTCCAGGGGAGCAGTTCTTC. Translated, it gives CASSQEGPGEQFF.

The chain employs TRBV4-1 and TRBJ2-7, with 8 bases identical to TRBD1. This CDR3 is built from 16 residues. Germline V gene sequence: CDR1 MGHRA, CDR2 YSYEKL. V was clipped by 5 bases and J by 2 bases; unmatched bases: 11. The CDR3 bases are TGCGCCAGCAGCTTGGCTTGGGGGGACAGGACCTACGAGCAGTACGTC. Translation gives CASSLAWGDRTYEQYV.

This sequence joins TRBV19 and TRBJ1-4, with a possible D match to TRBD1 (5 bases). Germline V gene lookup returns CDR1 LNHDA and CDR2 SQIVND (reference sequence). The CDR3 loop spans 15 amino acids. Trimming removed 3 bases at V and 4 bases at J, with 12 bases between. CDR3 nucleotide sequence: TGTGCCAGTAGTATGAGGACATCCCTTAATGAAAAACTGTTTTTT. Amino acids: CASSMRTSLNEKLFF.

The chain links TRBV4-2 to TRBJ2-6; 7 bases match TRBD2. Losses at the gene ends were 4 bases for V and 0 bases for J; bases not matched to a gene: 3. Germline lookup yields CDR1 LGHNA and CDR2 YNFKEQ. The CDR3 runs to 16 residues. This CDR3 reads CASSLQRGSGANVLTF. As DNA, the CDR3 is TGTGCCAGCAGCCTCCAGCGGGGCTCTGGGGCCAACGTCCTGACTTTC.

This chain links TRBV5-5 with TRBJ1-1, with 8 positions matching TRBD1. J lost 1 base, V lost 1 base, and 6 bases had no gene match. CDR3 length: 16 residues. The germline CDR1 and CDR2 sequences are SGHKS and YYEKEE (reference sequence). This CDR3 is CASSLTGGHSNTEAFF. The CDR3 DNA reads as TGTGCCAGCAGCTTGACAGGGGGACACTCGAACACTGAAGCTTTCTTT.

J is TRBJ2-2 and V is TRBV15, with 10 bases aligning to TRBD1. Germline loops: CDR1 LNHNV, CDR2 YYDKDF (reference sequence). This CDR3 has 16 amino acids. V dropped 1 base and J dropped 5; count of bases not matched to a gene: 4. Here the CDR3 DNA reads TGTGCCACCAGCAGAGCGGACAGGGGGTCAACCGGGGAGCTGTTTTTT. This encodes CATSRADRGSTGELFF.